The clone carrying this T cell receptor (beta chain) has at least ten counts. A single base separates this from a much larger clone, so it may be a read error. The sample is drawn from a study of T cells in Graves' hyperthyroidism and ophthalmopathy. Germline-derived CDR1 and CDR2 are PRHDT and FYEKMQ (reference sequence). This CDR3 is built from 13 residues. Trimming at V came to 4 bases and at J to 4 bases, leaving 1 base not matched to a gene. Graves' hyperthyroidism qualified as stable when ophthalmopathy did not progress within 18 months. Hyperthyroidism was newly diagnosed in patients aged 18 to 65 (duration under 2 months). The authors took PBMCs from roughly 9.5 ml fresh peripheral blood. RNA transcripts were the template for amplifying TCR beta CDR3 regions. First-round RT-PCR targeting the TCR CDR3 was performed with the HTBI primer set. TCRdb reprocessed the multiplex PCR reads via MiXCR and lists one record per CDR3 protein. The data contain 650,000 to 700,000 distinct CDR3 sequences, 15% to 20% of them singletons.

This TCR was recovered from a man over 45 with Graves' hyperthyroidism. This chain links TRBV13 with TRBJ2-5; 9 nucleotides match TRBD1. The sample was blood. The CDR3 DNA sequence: TGTGCCAGCAGCTGGGGACAGGGAGAGACCCAGTACTTC. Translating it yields CASSWGQGETQYF.